This T cell receptor beta chain was recovered during a study of T-cell reconstitution after alpha-beta-depleted transplantation in children. The CDR3 sequence is 15 residues long. V lost 6 bases to trimming and J lost 2 bases; unmatched junction nucleotides: 10. Germline values: CDR1 MNHEY, CDR2 SMNVEV (reference sequence). A library of TCRbeta sequences, prepared with unique molecular identifiers, was generated. Each CDR3 protein is one row after TCRdb ran MiXCR on the PCR reads. Here the sample spans 260,000 or so distinct CDR3 sequences, about 12% being singletons. The sample consisted of PBMCs from the stem cell graft donor, taken from the stem cell graft. The chain carries TRBV27 and TRBJ2-7, with TRBD1 matching 7 bases. The clonotype was recovered from a human donor who donated a stem cell graft to a child with acute lymphoblastic leukemia. The CDR3 region is CASRPTPDRPYEQYF. The CDR3 DNA reads as TGTGCCAGCAGACCTACTCCGGACAGGCCCTACGAGCAGTACTTC.